This T cell receptor (beta chain) was recovered during a study of cytomegalovirus exposure and HLA in healthy donors. A few counts support this clone. The primer mix had 60 Vbeta and 13 Jbeta primers. The assay was immunoSEQ multiplex PCR, and TCRdb's table has in-frame clones only and misses some. This sample has more than 150,000 clones, with around 80% found just once. V dropped 3 bases and J dropped 5 bases, with 16 bases sitting between them. CDR3 length equals 15 residues. Germline-derived CDR1 and CDR2 are GTSNPN and SVGIG (reference sequence). The TCR was taken from a girl aged 5 to 17 in good health and CMV-seropositive. The sequenced sample was PBMCs. The chain recombines TRBV30 with TRBJ1-4; possible D gene TRBD1, 6 bases. CDR3 sequence reads: CAWSRGQTSNEKLFF. In nucleotides, the CDR3 is TGTGCCTGGAGCCGTGGACAGACGTCGAATGAAAAACTGTTTTTT.